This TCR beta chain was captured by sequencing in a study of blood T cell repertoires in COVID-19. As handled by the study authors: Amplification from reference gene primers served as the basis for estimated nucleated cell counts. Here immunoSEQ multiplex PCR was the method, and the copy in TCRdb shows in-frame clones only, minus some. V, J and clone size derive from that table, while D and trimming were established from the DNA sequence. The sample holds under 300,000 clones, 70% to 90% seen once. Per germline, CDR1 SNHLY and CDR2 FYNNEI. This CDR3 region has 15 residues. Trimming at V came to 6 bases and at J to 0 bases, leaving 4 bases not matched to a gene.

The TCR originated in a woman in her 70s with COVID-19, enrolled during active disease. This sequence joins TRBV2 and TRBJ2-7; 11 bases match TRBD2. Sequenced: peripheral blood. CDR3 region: CASRLAGGISYEQYF. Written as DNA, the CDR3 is TGTGCCAGCAGGTTAGCGGGGGGGATCTCCTACGAGCAGTACTTC.